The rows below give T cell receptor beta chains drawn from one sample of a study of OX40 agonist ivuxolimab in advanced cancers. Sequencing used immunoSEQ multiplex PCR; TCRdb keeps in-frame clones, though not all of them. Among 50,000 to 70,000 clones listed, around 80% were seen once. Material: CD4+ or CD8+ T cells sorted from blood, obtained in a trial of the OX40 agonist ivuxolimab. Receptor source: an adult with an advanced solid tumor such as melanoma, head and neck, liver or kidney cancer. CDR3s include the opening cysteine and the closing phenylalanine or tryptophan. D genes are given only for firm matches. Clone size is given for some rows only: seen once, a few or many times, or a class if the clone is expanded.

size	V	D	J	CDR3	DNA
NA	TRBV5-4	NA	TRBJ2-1	CASSLWAGSEQFF	TGTGCCAGCAGCTTGTGGGCGGGGAGTGAGCAGTTCTTC
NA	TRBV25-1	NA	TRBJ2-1	CASSGRAAIYNEQFF	TGTGCCAGCAGTGGGCGCGCGGCTATCTACAATGAGCAGTTCTTC
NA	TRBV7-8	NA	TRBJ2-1	CASSLGNNEQFF	TGTGCCAGCAGCCTTGGGAACAATGAGCAGTTCTTC
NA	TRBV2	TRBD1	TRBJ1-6	CASSEWTGGSYNSPLHF	TGTGCCAGCAGCGAATGGACAGGGGGCTCCTATAATTCACCCCTCCACTTT
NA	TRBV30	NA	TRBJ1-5	CAWNGAEGQPQHF	TGTGCCTGGAATGGGGCAGAAGGTCAGCCCCAGCATTTT
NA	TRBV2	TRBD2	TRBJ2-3	CASRRGLAGERGTDTQYF	TGTGCCAGCAGGCGGGGACTAGCGGGAGAGAGGGGCACAGATACGCAGTATTTT
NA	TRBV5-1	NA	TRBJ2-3	CASSFRTDSTDTQYF	TGCGCCAGCAGCTTCCGGACGGACAGCACAGATACGCAGTATTTT
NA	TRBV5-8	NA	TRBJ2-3	CASSFHGVTDTQYF	TGTGCCAGCAGCTTCCATGGGGTCACAGATACGCAGTATTTT
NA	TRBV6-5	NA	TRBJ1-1	CASSYHGALNTEAFF	TGTGCCAGCAGTTACCACGGGGCCCTGAACACTGAAGCTTTCTTT
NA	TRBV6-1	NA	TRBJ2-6	CASSEALRGAGANVLTF	TGTGCCAGCAGTGAAGCGCTAAGGGGTGCCGGGGCCAACGTCCTGACTTTC
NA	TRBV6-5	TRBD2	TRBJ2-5	CASRAGGGETQYF	TGTGCCAGCCGGGCGGGAGGGGGGGAGACCCAGTACTTC
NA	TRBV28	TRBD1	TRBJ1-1	CASIRPQGATEAFF	TGTGCCAGCATTAGACCGCAGGGGGCCACTGAAGCTTTCTTT
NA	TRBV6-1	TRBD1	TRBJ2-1	CASITGAGKQFF	TGTGCCAGTATAACAGGGGCCGGGAAGCAGTTCTTC
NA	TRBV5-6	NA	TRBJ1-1	CASSLQPKGAEAFF	TGTGCCAGCAGCTTGCAACCTAAAGGGGCTGAAGCTTTCTTT
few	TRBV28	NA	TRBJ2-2	CASSLIRSGTGELFF	TGTGCCAGCAGTCTCATCCGATCAGGGACCGGGGAGCTGTTTTTT
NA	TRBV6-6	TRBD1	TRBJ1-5	CASSYSRQGETPQHF	TGTGCCAGCAGTTACTCAAGGCAGGGGGAGACGCCCCAGCATTTT
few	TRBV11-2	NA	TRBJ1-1	CASSSLAVGMANTEAFF	TGTGCCAGCAGCTCCCTAGCGGTAGGGATGGCGAACACTGAAGCTTTCTTT
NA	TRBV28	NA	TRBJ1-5	CASSLPGRTLQPQHF	TGTGCCAGCAGTCTCCCAGGGAGGACTCTTCAGCCCCAGCATTTT
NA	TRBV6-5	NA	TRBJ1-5	CASNVSPNQPQHF	TGTGCCAGCAATGTCAGTCCTAATCAGCCCCAGCATTTT
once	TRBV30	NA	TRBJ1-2	CAWSAGGFYVGYTF	TGTGCCTGGAGCGCTGGGGGATTCTATGTGGGCTACACCTTC
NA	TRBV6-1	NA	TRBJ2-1	CASTGLIEQFF	TGTGCCAGCACCGGGTTGATTGAGCAGTTCTTC
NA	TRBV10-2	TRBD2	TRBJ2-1	CASSEAGGDNEQFF	TGCGCCAGCAGTGAGGCGGGAGGAGACAATGAGCAGTTCTTC
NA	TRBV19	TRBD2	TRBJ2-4	CASSKKLAGWDIQYF	TGTGCCAGTAGTAAAAAACTAGCGGGATGGGACATTCAGTACTTC
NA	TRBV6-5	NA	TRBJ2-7	CASTYRGGYEQYF	TGTGCCAGCACCTACAGGGGGGGCTACGAGCAGTACTTC
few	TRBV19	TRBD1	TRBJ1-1	CASSDRGTTEAFF	TGTGCCAGTAGCGACAGGGGAACTACTGAAGCTTTCTTT
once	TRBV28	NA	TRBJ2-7	CASSLPSFSGGSYEQYF	TGTGCCAGCAGTTTACCCAGCTTTAGTGGGGGGTCCTACGAGCAGTACTTC
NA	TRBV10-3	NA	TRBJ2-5	CAISESSDGQETQYF	TGTGCCATCAGTGAGTCGAGTGACGGACAAGAGACCCAGTACTTC
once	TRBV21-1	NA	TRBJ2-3	CASSKTAGRADTQYF	TGTGCCAGCAGCAAAACCGCGGGAAGGGCAGATACGCAGTATTTT
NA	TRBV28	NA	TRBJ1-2	CASSEGRRYGYTF	TGTGCCAGCTCCGAGGGGCGCCGGTATGGCTACACCTTC
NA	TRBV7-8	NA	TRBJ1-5	CASSAGRGAGGNQPQHF	TGTGCCAGCAGCGCGGGCCGGGGGGCTGGCGGCAATCAGCCCCAGCATTTT
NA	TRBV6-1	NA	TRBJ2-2	CASSGFGVLPFRNTGELFF	TGTGCCAGCAGTGGGTTCGGGGTTTTACCGTTCCGGAACACCGGGGAGCTGTTTTTT
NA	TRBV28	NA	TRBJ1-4	CASSFLQSGNEKLFF	TGTGCCAGCAGTTTCCTCCAGAGTGGTAATGAAAAACTGTTTTTT
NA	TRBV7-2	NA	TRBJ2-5	CASSRRYLETQYF	TGTGCCAGCAGCCGGAGATACTTGGAGACCCAGTACTTC
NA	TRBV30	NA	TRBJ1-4	CAWSVPRPNLKLFF	TGTGCCTGGAGTGTACCCAGGCCTAATTTGAAACTGTTTTTT
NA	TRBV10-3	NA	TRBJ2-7	CAISESGVDKPYEQYF	TGTGCCATCAGTGAGTCCGGCGTGGACAAACCCTACGAGCAGTACTTC
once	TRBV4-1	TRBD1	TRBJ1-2	CASSQALAGTDSYGYTF	TGCGCCAGCAGCCAAGCCCTGGCCGGGACAGACTCCTATGGCTACACCTTC
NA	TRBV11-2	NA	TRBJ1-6	CASSLDPGRNSPLHF	TGTGCCAGCAGCTTAGATCCAGGGCGCAATTCACCCCTCCACTTT
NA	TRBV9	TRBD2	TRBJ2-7	CASSVGGGRARFFEQYF	TGTGCCAGCAGCGTAGGGGGCGGGAGGGCCAGGTTTTTCGAGCAGTACTTC
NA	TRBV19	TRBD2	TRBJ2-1	CASSITGGSSYNEQFF	TGTGCCAGTAGTATTACGGGGGGGAGCTCCTACAATGAGCAGTTCTTC
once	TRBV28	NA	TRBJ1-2	CASSSASGSYGYTF	TGTGCCAGCAGTTCCGCCTCAGGGAGCTATGGCTACACCTTC
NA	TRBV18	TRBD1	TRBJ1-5	CASSLGQGPNQPQHF	TGTGCCAGCTCACTGGGACAGGGCCCGAATCAGCCCCAGCATTTT
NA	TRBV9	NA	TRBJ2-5	CASSVGRITQETQYF	TGTGCCAGCAGCGTAGGCAGAATAACACAAGAGACCCAGTACTTC
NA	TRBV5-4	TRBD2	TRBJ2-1	CASSWTLAAYNEQFF	TGTGCCAGCAGCTGGACTCTAGCGGCCTACAATGAGCAGTTCTTC
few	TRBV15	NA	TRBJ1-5	CATSRDSGEPQHF	TGTGCCACCAGCAGAGATTCGGGGGAACCCCAGCATTTT
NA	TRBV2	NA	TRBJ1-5	CASSPTGLRDQPQHF	TGTGCCAGCAGTCCCACAGGGTTGAGGGATCAGCCCCAGCATTTT
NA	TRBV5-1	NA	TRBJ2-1	CASSPRDSNEQFF	TGCGCCAGCAGCCCTAGGGATTCCAATGAGCAGTTCTTC
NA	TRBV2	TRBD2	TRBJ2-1	CASSPLAGWGNEQFF	TGTGCCAGCAGCCCCCTAGCGGGATGGGGGAATGAGCAGTTCTTC
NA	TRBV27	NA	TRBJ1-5	CASSLSGNSINQPQHF	TGTGCCAGCAGTTTAAGTGGGAACTCAATTAATCAGCCCCAGCATTTT